What follows is one TCR beta chain and its context. The sample comes from a study of T cell changes during pregnancy in multiple sclerosis. The method was immunoSEQ multiplex PCR; TCRdb's version includes in-frame clones alone and lacks a portion of them. The sample has about 36,000 clones; 92% are singletons. The receptor was isolated from a female donor with multiple sclerosis, enrolled in a pregnancy study. Sequences were derived from CD4+ T cells from peripheral blood mononuclear cells, sampled after pregnancy.

The CDR3 DNA reads TGCGCCAGCAGCCCCGGGGGGCGCTTGGAAAAACTGTTTTTT. Protein: CASSPGGRLEKLFF. V gene TRBV5-1 combines with J gene TRBJ1-4; a weak D match, TRBD1 (6 bases). Germline lookup yields CDR1 SGHRS and CDR2 YFSETQ. This CDR3 spans 14 amino acids. V lost 4 bases and J 8 bases, leaving 15 bases between the germline ends.